The 25 T cell receptor beta chains below come from one sample, sequenced in a study of PD-1 blockade in classical Hodgkin lymphoma. Each patient experienced a relapse that followed autologous stem cell transplantation, and brentuximab vedotin exposure varied. TCRdb keeps only in-frame clones here, not all; method: immunoSEQ multiplex PCR. The sample consists of about 54,000 clones, around 93% of them appearing once. This sample comprised peripheral blood mononuclear cells (PBMCs), obtained before the second cycle of nivolumab. The receptors shown here come from a human donor with classical Hodgkin lymphoma.

The chain has TRBV27 and TRBJ1-2, with 9 bases matching TRBD1. CDR3 size: 13 residues. V lost 4 bases and J lost 8; bases outside the gene matches: 5. Germline V gene sequence: CDR1 MNHEY, CDR2 SMNVEV (reference sequence). The CDR3 nucleotides read TGTGCCAGCAGTTGGACAGGGGCTGAGGGCTACACCTTC. Its protein is CASSWTGAEGYTF.

A word on this clone: One end of the junction does not line up with germline, which may come from a read error. DNA of the CDR3: TGCGCCAGACCCTTACCCGGACCTGACAATGGGCAGTTCTTC. Translation gives CARPLPGPDNGQFF. V is TRBV5-1 and J is TRBJ2-1; D uncertain. This CDR3 spans 14 amino acids. Germline CDR1 SGHRS, CDR2 YFSETQ.

The chain combines TRBV28 with TRBJ2-7, with 10 bases matching TRBD2. CDR1 and CDR2 from the germline V gene are MDHEN and SYDVKM. This CDR3 is 16 amino acids long. V was clipped by 4 bases and J by 0 bases; unmatched bases: 6. CDR3 loop: CASSSILAGNSYEQYF. The CDR3 DNA sequence: TGTGCCAGCAGTTCGATACTAGCGGGGAACTCCTACGAGCAGTACTTC. Together with reference TRBV28 and TRBJ2-7, the CDR3 gives the full variable domain: DVKVTQSSRYLVKRTGEKVFLECVQDMDHENMFWYRQDPGLGLRLIYFSYDVKMKEKGDIPEGYSVSREKKERFSLILESASTNQTSMYLCASSSILAGNSYEQYFGPGTRLTVT.

The chain couples TRBV27 to TRBJ1-1, with D uncertain. Trimming took 5 bases from V and 2 from J, leaving 9 bases between them. CDR1 is MNHEY and CDR2 is SMNVEV in the germline V gene (reference sequence). This CDR3 has 13 residues. CDR3 DNA sequence: TGTGCCAGCAGTATGAGTAGAAACACTGAAGCTTTCTTT. This gives the protein CASSMSRNTEAFF.

V is TRBV7-6 and J is TRBJ2-3; tentatively, D is TRBD2 (5 bases). Between the trimmed V and J ends, which lost 3 bases and 5 bases, there was a span of 12 bases. The CDR3 has 14 amino acids. From germline, CDR1 is SGHVS and CDR2 FNYEAQ. The CDR3 DNA sequence: TGTGCCAGCAGCTTTTCGGGGTTTGAAGATACGCAGTATTTT. It specifies CASSFSGFEDTQYF.

The CDR3 loop is CASSYSKGQGDYEQYF. CDR3 DNA sequence: TGTGCCAGCAGTTACTCGAAAGGACAGGGGGACTACGAGCAGTACTTC. The rearrangement links TRBV6-6 to TRBJ2-7; 10 nucleotides match TRBD1. Per the germline V gene, CDR1 is MNHNY and CDR2 is SVGAGI (reference sequence). The CDR3 sequence is 16 residues long. V trimming: 0 bases; J trimming: 3 bases; junction bases outside the gene matches: 5.

The rearrangement links TRBV30 to TRBJ2-2, with no clear D. The germline V gene has CDR1 GTSNPN and CDR2 SVGIG (reference sequence). The CDR3 has 10 amino acids. In DNA form, the CDR3 reads TGTGCGCTAGACACCGGGGAGCTGTTTTTT. Translated, it gives CALDTGELFF.

The J gene is TRBJ1-2, the V gene TRBV6-5, with TRBD1 identical over 7 bases. Trimming cost V 0 bases and J 4 bases; bases outside gene matches: 5. The CDR3 length is 15 residues. Germline assignment: CDR1 MNHEY and CDR2 SVGAGI. This CDR3 is CASSYSGGASYGYTF. The CDR3 DNA reads TGTGCCAGCAGTTACTCAGGGGGCGCCAGCTATGGCTACACCTTC.

The V gene is TRBV13, the J gene TRBJ2-7; 8 positions agree with TRBD2. The CDR3 is made up of 13 amino acids. Germline CDR1 is PRHDT and CDR2 is FYEKMQ (reference sequence). V dropped 5 bases and J dropped 4; count of bases not matched to a gene: 4. The CDR3 sequence: CASSHSGDYEQYF. The CDR3 coding sequence is TGTGCCAGCAGCCATAGCGGGGATTACGAGCAGTACTTC.

The J gene is TRBJ2-5, the V gene TRBV7-6, with TRBD1 as a possible D gene (5 bases). CDR1 and CDR2 (germline): SGHVS, FNYEAQ. The CDR3 consists of 13 residues. V lost 5 bases and J 1 base, leaving 8 bases between the germline ends. CDR3 protein: CASSPGAQETQYF. CDR3 nucleotides: TGTGCCAGCAGCCCTGGGGCCCAAGAGACCCAGTACTTC.

The chain combines TRBV7-6 with TRBJ2-1; TRBD2 might be the D (6 bases). Per germline, CDR1 SGHVS and CDR2 FNYEAQ. Trimming left V 2 bases short and J 5 bases short, with 19 bases between. This CDR3 region has 17 residues. The CDR3 here is CASSLSTSPEPHNEQFF. The CDR3 DNA reads TGTGCCAGCAGCTTAAGTACTAGCCCTGAGCCCCACAATGAGCAGTTCTTC.

The chain employs TRBV5-1 and TRBJ2-7; D call uncertain. This CDR3 is 13 amino acids long. The germline CDR1 and CDR2 sequences are SGHRS and YFSETQ. Trimming took off 2 bases at V and 1 base at J, with 7 bases between the two ends. The CDR3 sequence: CASSFDISYEQYF. The CDR3 bases are TGCGCCAGCAGCTTCGACATTTCCTACGAGCAGTACTTC. Using reference TRBV5-1 and TRBJ2-7 for the parts outside the CDR3, the full variable domain is KAGVTQTPRYLIKTRGQQVTLSCSPISGHRSVSWYQQTPGQGLQFLFEYFSETQRNKGNFPGRFSGRQFSNSRSEMNVSTLELGDSALYLCASSFDISYEQYFGPGTRLTVT.

This clone has only a few counts. J is TRBJ1-5 and V is TRBV19; D might be TRBD1 (6 bases). From germline, CDR1 is LNHDA and CDR2 SQIVND (reference sequence). Trimming stripped 0 bases from V and 1 base from J, with 13 bases between. The CDR3 is 17 amino acids. The CDR3 loop is CASSIDHREESNQPQHF. The CDR3 DNA follows: TGTGCCAGTAGTATAGATCACAGGGAAGAGAGCAATCAGCCCCAGCATTTT.

The chain couples TRBV5-6 to TRBJ2-7; 7 bases line up with TRBD1. V lost 4 bases, J lost 2 bases, and 6 bases stayed unmatched. This CDR3 has 14 amino acids. Germline-derived CDR1 and CDR2 are SGHDT and YYEEEE. CDR3 amino acids: CASSLGDRAYEQYF. In DNA, the CDR3 is TGTGCCAGCAGCCTGGGAGACAGGGCCTACGAGCAGTACTTC.

The chain joins TRBV15 to TRBJ2-1; TRBD2 aligns across 13 bases. CDR3 length: 15 amino acids. Germline lookup yields CDR1 LNHNV and CDR2 YYDKDF (reference sequence). The ends lost 6 bases at V and 3 bases at J; junction bases unmatched: 2. The CDR3 DNA is TGTGCCACCAGAGGACTAGCGGGAGTCTACAATGAGCAGTTCTTC. Translation: CATRGLAGVYNEQFF.

This chain uses TRBV5-4 with TRBJ1-2; D perhaps matches TRBD1 (6 bases). Trimming cost V 0 bases and J 3 bases, with 9 bases left between them. The CDR3 has 14 residues. Germline V gene sequence: CDR1 SGHNT, CDR2 YYREEE (reference sequence). For the CDR3, the DNA is TGTGCCAGCAGCTTGGGGACAGCGGACTATGGCTACACCTTC. Its protein is CASSLGTADYGYTF.

About this clone: This specimen includes other DNA sequences encoding the same CDR3. The V call is TRBV7-9, the J call TRBJ1-5, with 8 bases that match TRBD1. The V gene end was trimmed by 5 bases and the J gene end by 5 bases; junction bases not matched to a gene: 5. Germline CDR1 is SEHNR and CDR2 is FQNEAQ (reference sequence). The length of the CDR3 is 14 residues. CDR3 DNA sequence: TGTGCCAGCAGCCTCGGACAGGGCGATCAGCCCCAGCATTTT. This translates into CASSLGQGDQPQHF. Together with reference TRBV7-9 and TRBJ1-5, the CDR3 gives the full variable domain: DTGVSQNPRHKITKRGQNVTFRCDPISEHNRLYWYRQTLGQGPEFLTYFQNEAQLEKSRLLSDRFSAERPKGSFSTLEIQRTEQGDSAMYLCASSLGQGDQPQHFGDGTRLSIL.

The V and J genes are TRBV7-8 and TRBJ1-1; D is ambiguous. V was pared by 0 bases and J by 0 bases, with 8 bases between. From germline, CDR1 is SGHVS and CDR2 FQNEAQ. This CDR3 has 15 amino acids. In nucleotides, the CDR3 is TGTGCCAGCAGCTTAGCAGGACGGATGAACACTGAAGCTTTCTTT. Its translation: CASSLAGRMNTEAFF.

This clone was found a few times. V and J are TRBV27 and TRBJ2-6; D is possibly TRBD2 (6 bases). V was shortened by 3 bases and J by 0 bases, with 9 bases between the two germline ends. CDR3 length: 16 amino acids. Per the germline V gene, CDR1 is MNHEY and CDR2 is SMNVEV (reference sequence). CDR3 in DNA: TGTGCCAGCAGTTTGGCCGGGAGCTCTGGGGCCAACGTCCTGACTTTC. Translated, it gives CASSLAGSSGANVLTF.

V is TRBV30 and J is TRBJ2-5; D is perhaps TRBD1 or TRBD2 (7 bases each). Trimming stripped 4 bases from V and 5 bases from J, with 14 bases between. The CDR3 is 13 amino acids. Germline V CDR1 and CDR2: GTSNPN, SVGIG (reference sequence). The CDR3 sequence: CAWTPQGGETQYF. CDR3 sequence (DNA): TGTGCCTGGACCCCTCAGGGGGGGGAGACCCAGTACTTC.

By share of the sample, this clone is large (0.1 to 1%). This sequence joins TRBV11-2 and TRBJ2-3; the D gene is possibly TRBD2 (6 bases). The germline V gene encodes CDR1 SGHAT and CDR2 FQNNGV. The CDR3 runs to 13 residues. With 8 bases removed from V and 2 bases from J, the gap between germline ends came to 11 bases. CDR3 in amino acids: CASGGWDTDTQYF. The CDR3 DNA reads TGTGCCAGCGGGGGGTGGGACACAGATACGCAGTATTTT.

The chain combines TRBV30 with TRBJ2-7; D is perhaps TRBD2 (5 bases). Germline V gene lookup returns CDR1 GTSNPN and CDR2 SVGIG (reference sequence). The CDR3 is 15 residues long. V lost 1 base to trimming and J lost 0 bases, with 13 bases between them. The CDR3 DNA sequence: TGTGCCTGGAGTGCCTCGGGATTCGGCTCCTACGAGCAGTACTTC. Translating it yields CAWSASGFGSYEQYF.

The chain links TRBV11-2 to TRBJ2-3; possible D gene TRBD1, 6 bases. The CDR3 is made up of 16 amino acids. In germline, CDR1 is SGHAT, CDR2 FQNNGV. Trimming removed 5 bases at V and 5 bases at J, with 20 bases between. The CDR3 DNA reads as TGTGCCAGCAGCGAACCCTTAACAGGGCCACTAGATACGCAGTATTTT. It codes for CASSEPLTGPLDTQYF.

The chain joins TRBV9 to TRBJ1-1; 8 nucleotides match TRBD1. Germline lookup yields CDR1 SGDLS and CDR2 YYNGEE. The CDR3 has 15 residues. Trimming at V came to 0 bases and at J to 4 bases, leaving 5 bases not matched to a gene. The DNA for the CDR3 is TGTGCCAGCAGCGTAGCTGGACAGGGAGTCACTGAAGCTTTCTTT. It yields the protein CASSVAGQGVTEAFF.

This chain joins TRBV7-7 and TRBJ2-3, with no clear D. The CDR3 consists of 16 residues. The V end was cut by 3 bases, the J end by 0 bases, with 13 bases between. In germline, CDR1 is SSHAT, CDR2 FNYEAQ (reference sequence). The CDR3 DNA is TGTGCCAGCAGCTTCCCAAGCCCTACTAGCACAGATACGCAGTATTTT. Residues: CASSFPSPTSTDTQYF.